Listed here are 29 T cell receptor beta chains from one sample, sequenced in a study of spatial heterogeneity in lung cancer. TCRdb recomputed calls from the 5' RACE reads with MiXCR, one row per CDR3 protein. This table has about 27,000 distinct CDR3 sequences, roughly 6.9% appearing once. These TCRs are of unknown antigen specificity. Time point defined: sample taken at primary tumor resection. Study results and limitations: Counts that tracked tumor mutation counts were those of expanded intratumoral alpha and beta TCRs.

This material consisted of lung tumor tissue, taken at surgery. The receptors originated from a male donor with early-stage non-small cell lung cancer.

This clonotype was detected a few times. The genes are TRBV7-2 and TRBJ1-6, with D possibly TRBD1 on 5 matching bases. This CDR3 region has 14 residues. Per germline, CDR1 SGHTA and CDR2 FQGNSA. V shed 6 bases and J shed 10 bases, with 16 bases lying between them. CDR3 sequence: CASSPRQGDSPLHF. The CDR3 region has the DNA TGTGCCAGCAGTCCACGGCAGGGCGACTCACCCCTCCACTTT.

This clonotype was seen a few times. The rearrangement links TRBV5-1 to TRBJ1-1, with D possibly matching TRBD1 (6 bases). The length of the CDR3 is 15 residues. The V and J ends lost 2 bases and 5 bases respectively, with 16 bases between them. CDR1 and CDR2 (germline): SGHRS, YFSETQ. CDR3 nucleotide sequence: TGCGCCAGCAGCTTCCCCTTGGAAGGGGGGACTGAAGCTTTCTTT. Translated: CASSFPLEGGTEAFF.

The chain joins TRBV7-2 to TRBJ1-5; TRBD1 might be the D (6 bases). Germline lookup yields CDR1 SGHTA and CDR2 FQGNSA. The CDR3 sequence is 12 residues long. Between the trimmed V and J ends, which lost 5 bases and 9 bases, there was a span of 11 bases. In DNA form, the CDR3 reads TGTGCCAGCAGCCCTGGGGGGCGGCCCCAGCATTTT. Its protein product is CASSPGGRPQHF.

The rearrangement joins TRBV5-4 to TRBJ2-1; perhaps TRBD1 as D (6 bases). CDR1 is SGHNT, CDR2 YYREEE, per germline (reference sequence). Trimming removed 0 bases at V and 7 bases at J, with 8 bases between. CDR3 length: 13 residues. CDR3 DNA sequence: TGTGCCAGCAGCTTGGACAGGGTAAATGAGCAGTTCTTC. The encoded protein is CASSLDRVNEQFF.

The rearrangement links TRBV12-3 or TRBV12-4 to TRBJ2-7; 10 bases align to TRBD2. CDR3 size: 14 residues. Germline trimming cut 6 bases from V and 7 bases from J; bases unmatched to any gene: 9. The CDR3 region has the DNA TGTGCCAGCAGGAATTTCGGGACTAGCGATGAGCAGTACTTC. As protein: CASRNFGTSDEQYF.

This clonotype was observed at least ten times. This sequence joins TRBV20-1 and TRBJ1-2, with TRBD1 as a possible D gene (5 bases). CDR3 length: 12 residues. With 6 bases removed from V and 4 bases from J, the gap between germline ends came to 12 bases. Germline assignment: CDR1 DFQATT and CDR2 SNEGSKA (reference sequence). As DNA, the CDR3 is TGCAGTGCCATTCCGGACATCTATGGCTACACCTTC. Translating gives CSAIPDIYGYTF.

This clonotype was picked up many times. V gene TRBV12-3 or TRBV12-4 combines with J gene TRBJ1-1; weak D call: TRBD1 (5 bases). CDR3 size: 13 residues. The germline V and J ends were trimmed by 6 bases and 4 bases, with 12 bases remaining between them. Here the CDR3 DNA reads TGTGCCAGCAGATGGGCGGGACTCACTGAAGCTTTCTTT. It codes for CASRWAGLTEAFF.

CDR3 DNA: TGTGCCAGCATCCCGGGACAGGTTTACTACGAGCAGTACTTC. Residues: CASIPGQVYYEQYF. V is TRBV2 and J is TRBJ2-7; 8 bases match TRBD1. The J segment lost 3 bases and the V segment lost 7 bases, leaving 8 bases of the junction unmatched. In germline, CDR1 is SNHLY, CDR2 FYNNEI. The CDR3 has 14 amino acids.

This clonotype was seen ten or more times. The CDR3 DNA follows: TGTGCCAGCAGCCGGGGACGGTCCTACGAGCAGTACTTC. Its protein product is CASSRGRSYEQYF. The rearrangement links TRBV14 to TRBJ2-7; D tentatively fits TRBD1 or TRBD2 (5 bases each). The germline V gene has CDR1 SGHDN and CDR2 FVKESK. V was pared by 4 bases and J by 1 base, with 8 bases between. This CDR3 has 13 amino acids.

The table lists this clonotype with many counts. The rearrangement joins TRBV19 to TRBJ1-5; D gene uncertain. Trimming stripped 2 bases from V and 6 bases from J, with 11 bases between. Looked up from germline, CDR1 is LNHDA and CDR2 is SQIVND (reference sequence). There are 14 residues in the CDR3. The CDR3 here is CASSIRGEGQPQHF. The DNA of the CDR3 is TGTGCCAGTAGTATACGTGGGGAGGGTCAGCCCCAGCATTTT.

This clonotype was observed a handful of times. This chain joins TRBV6-2 or TRBV6-3 and TRBJ2-3; the match to TRBD1 covers 7 bases. CDR1 and CDR2 from the germline V gene are MNHEY and SVGEGT. V dropped 5 bases and J dropped 3; count of bases not matched to a gene: 5. CDR3 length equals 14 residues. CDR3 sequence reads: CASSIQGLTDTQYF. The CDR3 bases are TGTGCCAGCAGTATACAGGGGTTAACAGATACGCAGTATTTT.

This clonotype turned up a few times. This chain links TRBV6-1 with TRBJ1-2; TRBD1 aligns across 8 bases. Losses at the gene ends were 1 base for V and 6 bases for J; bases not matched to a gene: 7. The CDR3 sequence is 15 residues long. The germline V gene encodes CDR1 MNHNS and CDR2 SASEGT. The CDR3 reads CASSEGRQGWNGYTF. The CDR3 bases are TGTGCCAGCAGTGAAGGGAGACAGGGGTGGAATGGCTACACCTTC.

This chain links TRBV24-1 with TRBJ2-2; no reliable D call. The CDR3 has 15 residues. CDR1 is KGHDR, CDR2 SFDVKD, per germline. The germline V and J ends were trimmed by 0 bases and 2 bases, with 6 bases remaining between them. The CDR3 reads CATSDLIQNTGELFF. The CDR3 DNA reads TGTGCCACCAGTGATTTGATTCAAAACACCGGGGAGCTGTTTTTT.

This chain joins TRBV2 and TRBJ1-4; tentative D call: TRBD1 (5 bases). Germline V lookup: CDR1 SNHLY, CDR2 FYNNEI. Deletions cut 7 bases from V and 8 bases from J, with 14 bases between. CDR3 length: 13 amino acids. In nucleotides, the CDR3 is TGTGCCAGCATGTTCCAGGGCGAGGAAAAACTGTTTTTT. Protein sequence: CASMFQGEEKLFF.

This clonotype appeared many times. The chain joins TRBV7-9 to TRBJ1-1; TRBD1 agrees at 11 bases. CDR1 is SEHNR and CDR2 is FQNEAQ in the germline V gene (reference sequence). Unmatched junction bases numbered 5, after V lost 4 bases and J lost 10 bases. The CDR3 covers 13 residues. The CDR3 DNA follows: TGTGCCAGCAGCTGGTGGGGACAGGGGGGAGCTTTCTTT. Translating it yields CASSWWGQGGAFF.

This clonotype was counted many times. The chain is built from TRBV28 and TRBJ1-4; D gene ambiguous. Trimming removed 3 bases from V and 0 bases from J, with 2 bases in between. The CDR3 sequence is 13 residues long. Germline V lookup: CDR1 MDHEN, CDR2 SYDVKM. Written as DNA, the CDR3 is TGTGCCAGCAGTTTGACAACTAATGAAAAACTGTTTTTT. As protein: CASSLTTNEKLFF.

This clonotype occurred a few times. V and J are TRBV12-3 or TRBV12-4 and TRBJ2-5; 7 nucleotides match TRBD2. This CDR3 region has 15 residues. J was trimmed by 4 bases and V by 6 bases; bases with no gene match: 11. The CDR3 sequence is CASSPRIGGGETQYF. The CDR3 coding sequence is TGTGCCAGCAGCCCTAGAATAGGCGGGGGAGAGACCCAGTACTTC.

This clonotype was observed at least ten times. The chain joins TRBV4-2 to TRBJ2-5; TRBD1 matches 7 bases. After removal of 4 bases from V and 2 bases from J, the junction contained 4 bases not matched to a gene. Germline CDR1 and CDR2: LGHNA and YNFKEQ. The CDR3 consists of 14 residues. Here the CDR3 reads CASSLLGQQETQYF. The CDR3 DNA follows: TGTGCCAGCAGCCTTTTGGGACAGCAAGAGACCCAGTACTTC.

The J gene is TRBJ2-7, the V gene TRBV13, with no clear D. The CDR3 extends over 13 amino acids. From germline, CDR1 is PRHDT and CDR2 FYEKMQ (reference sequence). V was clipped by 5 bases and J by 0 bases, with 8 bases between them. The CDR3 is CASSSEDSYEQYF. The CDR3 region has the DNA TGTGCCAGCAGCAGTGAGGACTCCTACGAGCAGTACTTC.

The rearrangement links TRBV7-2 to TRBJ2-7; 12 bases fit TRBD2. Per the germline V gene, CDR1 is SGHTA and CDR2 is FQGNSA. The CDR3 is 15 residues long. V lost 4 bases, J lost 2 bases, and 3 bases stayed unmatched. The CDR3 here is CASSSRTSGAYEQYF. In DNA form, the CDR3 reads TGTGCCAGCAGCTCCAGGACTAGCGGGGCCTACGAGCAGTACTTC. The variable domain in full, with the rest retrieved from reference TRBV7-2 and TRBJ2-7, is GAGVSQSPSNKVTEKGKDVELRCDPISGHTALYWYRQSLGQGLEFLIYFQGNSAPDKSGLPSDRFSAERTGGSVSTLTIQRTQQEDSAVYLCASSSRTSGAYEQYFGPGTRLTVT.

The chain joins TRBV3-1 to TRBJ2-7; D possibly uses TRBD1 or TRBD2 (5 bases each). In germline, CDR1 is LGHDT, CDR2 YNNKEL (reference sequence). CDR3 length equals 12 residues. Deletions cut 2 bases from V and 5 bases from J, with 7 bases between. The CDR3 nucleotides are TGTGCCAGCAGCCAAAGGGACCACGAGCAGTACTTC. As protein: CASSQRDHEQYF.

In its sample, this clonotype was seen many times. The genes are TRBV11-1 and TRBJ1-4, with 7 bases matching TRBD1. The CDR3 has 15 residues. Germline V gene sequence: CDR1 SGHAT, CDR2 FQDESV (reference sequence). J lost 8 bases, V lost 3 bases, and 9 bases had no gene match. This CDR3 reads CASSFRQGNQEKLFF. CDR3 in DNA: TGTGCCAGCAGCTTCCGACAGGGCAATCAAGAAAAACTGTTTTTT.

This clonotype ranks as large. V is TRBV4-3 and J is TRBJ2-5, with 9 bases identical to TRBD2. Trimming at V came to 0 bases and at J to 5 bases, leaving 7 bases not matched to a gene. The CDR3 contains 16 residues. From germline, CDR1 is LGHNA and CDR2 YSLEER. The chain's CDR3 is CASSQERAGGLETQYF. As DNA, the CDR3 is TGCGCCAGCAGCCAAGAGCGAGCGGGGGGCCTGGAGACCCAGTACTTC.

This clonotype was detected ten times or more. This chain uses TRBV12-3 or TRBV12-4 with TRBJ2-1; 15 bases match TRBD2. CDR3 length: 14 residues. The V gene end was trimmed by 5 bases and the J gene end by 13 bases; junction bases not matched to a gene: 6. The CDR3, as DNA: TGTGCCAGCAGTCCCTCGGGACTAGCGGGGGGCCAGTTCTTC. Residues: CASSPSGLAGGQFF.

This clonotype was observed at least ten times. J is TRBJ1-1 and V is TRBV5-1; 8 bases match TRBD1. The germline V gene has CDR1 SGHRS and CDR2 YFSETQ. CDR3 length: 14 residues. V lost 4 bases and J lost 1; bases outside the gene matches: 3. The CDR3 DNA reads as TGCGCCAGCAGCCAGGGGGCGGGGAACACTGAAGCTTTCTTT. This codes for CASSQGAGNTEAFF.

This clonotype has ten or more counts. The chain combines TRBV28 with TRBJ2-1, with TRBD1 matching 11 bases. The CDR3 extends over 15 amino acids. CDR1 is MDHEN and CDR2 is SYDVKM in the germline V gene. With V trimmed by 5 bases and J by 4 bases, 4 bases remained unmatched. The CDR3 region is CASSIGQGAYNEQFF. The CDR3 DNA follows: TGTGCCAGCAGTATTGGACAGGGGGCTTACAATGAGCAGTTCTTC.

Many counts were recorded for this clonotype. One end of the junction fails to match germline, which may point to a read error. This chain uses TRBV29-1 with TRBJ2-5; unclear D gene. The CDR3 spans 14 residues. Germline V gene lookup returns CDR1 SQVTM and CDR2 ANQGSEA. The CDR3 reads CGVARAAFQETQYF. In nucleotides, the CDR3 is TGCGGCGTTGCCCGGGCCGCTTTCCAAGAGACCCAGTACTTC.

This clonotype has ten or more counts. V and J are TRBV12-3 or TRBV12-4 and TRBJ1-1; a weak D match, TRBD1 (5 bases). The length of the CDR3 is 13 residues. The V and J ends lost 6 bases and 1 base respectively, with 9 bases between them. The CDR3 bases are TGTGCCAGCAGCGGCCAGGGGAACACTGAAGCTTTCTTT. Translation: CASSGQGNTEAFF.

In its sample, this clonotype was seen a few times. The chain is built from TRBV28 and TRBJ2-3, with D perhaps assigned TRBD1 or TRBD2 (6 bases each). V lost 2 bases and J 2 bases, leaving 14 bases between the germline ends. The CDR3 has 16 amino acids. Germline CDR1 is MDHEN and CDR2 is SYDVKM. The DNA for the CDR3 is TGTGCCAGCAGTTTAATGGTCGGGGGCACCACAGATACGCAGTATTTT. This translates into CASSLMVGGTTDTQYF.